One sample yielded the 20 T cell receptor beta chains listed below, sequenced in a study of patients and donors after allogeneic stem cell transplantation. One entry per CDR3 protein results from TCRdb running MiXCR on the RT-PCR reads. The top ten hold roughly 3.2% of the sample, which has fewer than 200,000 distinct CDR3 sequences, 25% to 35% seen once. Sequenced input: blood, either unsorted or a sorted T cell fraction (not recorded which). These receptors originate from a human donor who was either an allogeneic HSCT recipient or a stem cell or donor lymphocyte infusion donor (not recorded which). It is not recorded whose cells these are; they may come from a transplant donor.

The chain carries TRBV12-3 or TRBV12-4 and TRBJ1-6; no firm D call. Trimming took 5 bases from V and 9 from J, leaving 14 bases between them. The CDR3 sequence is 14 residues long. The CDR3 protein is CASSSDGLTSPLHF. CDR3 DNA: TGTGCCAGCAGTAGTGACGGATTGACTTCACCCCTCCACTTT.

This clonotype has just a few counts. The chain's CDR3 is CASRPGSQETQYF. The CDR3 DNA reads as TGTGCCAGCAGACCGGGGTCCCAAGAGACCCAGTACTTC. The chain employs TRBV2 and TRBJ2-5, with a tentative D call TRBD2 (5 bases). The germline CDR1 and CDR2 sequences are SNHLY and FYNNEI. The germline V and J ends were trimmed by 6 bases and 1 base, with 9 bases remaining between them. The CDR3 has 13 residues.

This clonotype was picked up a small number of times. The gene calls are TRBV5-1 and TRBJ1-5; weak D call: TRBD1 (6 bases). Germline CDR1 reads SGHRS; CDR2 reads YFSETQ. V lost 0 bases to trimming and J lost 8 bases, with 9 bases between them. The CDR3 length is 13 residues. CDR3 sequence reads: CASSLGQGKPQHF. The CDR3 DNA follows: TGCGCCAGCAGCTTGGGCCAGGGGAAGCCCCAGCATTTT.

This clonotype has just a few counts. This chain joins TRBV12-3 or TRBV12-4 and TRBJ2-1, with D possibly TRBD2 on 5 matching bases. The CDR3 totals 14 residues. The V end was cut by 4 bases, the J end by 0 bases, with 7 bases between. The CDR3 DNA reads TGTGCCAGCAGTTGGACTTACTCCTACAATGAGCAGTTCTTC. It translates to CASSWTYSYNEQFF.

The rearrangement links TRBV6-5 to TRBJ1-2, with 9 bases matching TRBD1. V dropped 2 bases and J dropped 5; count of bases not matched to a gene: 3. This CDR3 comprises 14 residues. Germline CDR1 reads MNHEY; CDR2 reads SVGAGI. The CDR3 DNA follows: TGTGCCAGCAGTTACCGGGACAGGGAGTATGGCTACACCTTC. Translated, it gives CASSYRDREYGYTF.

This clonotype was counted a few times. The chain employs TRBV4-3 and TRBJ1-6, with unresolved D. V dropped 4 bases and J dropped 9 bases, with 13 bases sitting between them. There are 14 residues in the CDR3. Germline values: CDR1 LGHNA, CDR2 YSLEER. CDR3 sequence reads: CASSPQWQFSPLHF. CDR3 bases: TGCGCCAGCAGCCCCCAATGGCAGTTTTCACCCCTCCACTTT.

This clonotype was seen only a few times. The chain recombines TRBV13 with TRBJ1-6; D gene unclear. The CDR3 length is 15 residues. The germline V gene has CDR1 PRHDT and CDR2 FYEKMQ (reference sequence). V lost 3 bases to trimming and J lost 7 bases, with 13 bases between them. The DNA of the CDR3 is TGTGCCAGCAGCTTCCCTGGGCGCCGAAATTCACCCCTCCACTTT. Residues: CASSFPGRRNSPLHF. Complete variable domain (other parts from reference TRBV13 and TRBJ1-6): AAGVIQSPRHLIKEKRETATLKCYPIPRHDTVYWYQQGPGQDPQFLISFYEKMQSDKGSIPDRFSAQQFSDYHSELNMSSLELGDSALYFCASSFPGRRNSPLHFGNGTRLTVT.

The V gene is TRBV18, the J gene TRBJ2-1; 7 bases fit TRBD1. This CDR3 comprises 15 residues. The germline V gene has CDR1 KGHSH and CDR2 LQKENI. Trimming at V came to 6 bases and at J to 4 bases, leaving 9 bases not matched to a gene. The CDR3 DNA follows: TGTGCCAGCTCGCCGACAGGGCAGGGATACAATGAGCAGTTCTTC. It is translated as CASSPTGQGYNEQFF.

V is TRBV23-1 and J is TRBJ2-5, with D possibly matching TRBD2 (6 bases). TRBV23-1 is given ORF status, its function remaining uncertain. The CDR3 extends over 17 amino acids. The V end was cut by 3 bases, the J end by 1 base, with 18 bases between. The CDR3 reads CASSQSPRGKPQETQYF. The CDR3 DNA reads TGCGCCAGCAGTCAGTCCCCTCGGGGGAAGCCCCAAGAGACCCAGTACTTC.

The V and J genes are TRBV3-1 and TRBJ1-4, with 8 positions matching TRBD1. V trimming: 4 bases; J trimming: 11 bases; junction bases outside the gene matches: 12. The CDR3 length is 15 residues. Looked up from germline, CDR1 is LGHDT and CDR2 is YNNKEL (reference sequence). Written as DNA, the CDR3 is TGTGCCAGCAGCCCCTCCGGGACAGGTTCTGAGAAACTGTTTTTT. Translated, it gives CASSPSGTGSEKLFF.

V gene TRBV9 combines with J gene TRBJ2-2, with D possibly matching TRBD2 (6 bases). CDR1 is SGDLS and CDR2 is YYNGEE in the germline V gene. This CDR3 comprises 15 residues. V was pared by 4 bases and J by 6 bases, with 16 bases between. Here the CDR3 DNA reads TGTGCCAGCAGCCGGGCTAGCGCCCCCGCCGGGGAGCTGTTTTTT. It translates to CASSRASAPAGELFF.

The chain joins TRBV28 to TRBJ1-2; 7 nucleotides align to TRBD1. Trimming took 8 bases from V and 4 from J; bases not matched to a gene: 10. The CDR3 is 14 residues long. The germline V gene encodes CDR1 MDHEN and CDR2 SYDVKM. This chain's CDR3 is CASLSPGTVYGYTF. The CDR3 DNA follows: TGTGCCAGCCTAAGTCCCGGGACAGTCTATGGCTACACCTTC.

The V gene is TRBV27, the J gene TRBJ1-5, with D possibly matching TRBD1 (6 bases). The V end was cut by 0 bases, the J end by 7 bases, with 16 bases between. This CDR3 is 16 amino acids long. The germline V gene has CDR1 MNHEY and CDR2 SMNVEV (reference sequence). The CDR3 nucleotides are TGTGCCAGCAGTTTATCGTACGACAGGCAACGGCAGCCCCAGCATTTT. Its protein product is CASSLSYDRQRQPQHF.

This clonotype has a handful of counts. V usage is TRBV20-1 and J usage is TRBJ2-7; TRBD2 matches at 10 bases. V lost 5 bases and J lost 3; bases outside the gene matches: 10. Germline assignment: CDR1 DFQATT and CDR2 SNEGSKA (reference sequence). The CDR3 has 15 amino acids. CDR3 in amino acids: CSADPRGLAVYEQYF. DNA for the CDR3: TGCAGTGCTGACCCACGCGGACTAGCGGTCTACGAGCAGTACTTC.

This sequence joins TRBV9 and TRBJ2-5; the match to TRBD2 covers 7 bases. This CDR3 region has 14 residues. J lost 4 bases, V lost 2 bases, and 5 bases had no gene match. Germline V gene data show CDR1 as SGDLS and CDR2 as YYNGEE. Here the CDR3 DNA reads TGTGCCAGCAGCGTCGTATCGGGGGGAGAGACCCAGTACTTC. Protein: CASSVVSGGETQYF.

In this sample, this clonotype turned up a few times. This chain uses TRBV6-5 with TRBJ1-1; D may be TRBD1 (5 bases). Trimming stripped 3 bases from V and 6 bases from J, with 11 bases between. Germline loops: CDR1 MNHEY, CDR2 SVGAGI. This CDR3 contains 13 residues. The CDR3 loop reads CASSYGPRAEAFF. CDR3 DNA sequence: TGTGCCAGCAGTTATGGGCCCAGGGCTGAAGCTTTCTTT.

This clonotype was counted many times. This chain joins TRBV6-2 or TRBV6-3 and TRBJ1-2; 8 nucleotides line up with TRBD1. CDR1 is MNHEY, CDR2 SVGEGT, per germline. CDR3 length: 13 amino acids. With 6 bases clipped from V and 4 bases from J, the junction kept 4 bases outside the gene matches. This CDR3 reads CASSWTGTYGYTF. The CDR3 region has the DNA TGTGCCAGCAGCTGGACAGGGACCTATGGCTACACCTTC.

The chain combines TRBV10-3 with TRBJ2-1; D may be TRBD1 or TRBD2 (6 bases each). Deletions cut 8 bases from V and 5 bases from J, with 25 bases between. Germline V gene data show CDR1 as ENHRY and CDR2 as SYGVKD. The CDR3 is made up of 17 amino acids. CDR3 bases: TGTGCCATCGGGGGCCATGCGGGACGAACCCGGGACAATGAGCAGTTCTTC. This gives the protein CAIGGHAGRTRDNEQFF.

This chain uses TRBV10-3 with TRBJ1-1, with TRBD1 as a possible D gene (6 bases). The CDR3 is 13 amino acids. The V and J ends lost 6 bases and 4 bases respectively, with 12 bases between them. Germline CDR1 reads ENHRY; CDR2 reads SYGVKD. The CDR3 protein is CAISRDTGTEAFF. The CDR3, as DNA: TGTGCCATCAGCCGGGACACCGGCACTGAAGCTTTCTTT.

In this sample, this clonotype turned up a few times. CDR3 sequence: CSVEGQGFVTQYF. The DNA of the CDR3 is TGCAGCGTTGAAGGACAGGGATTTGTGACCCAGTACTTC. The chain employs TRBV29-1 and TRBJ2-5; TRBD1 matches at 7 bases. The CDR3 loop spans 13 amino acids. Germline V gives CDR1 SQVTM, CDR2 ANQGSEA. Germline trimming cut 1 base from V and 7 bases from J; bases unmatched to any gene: 6.